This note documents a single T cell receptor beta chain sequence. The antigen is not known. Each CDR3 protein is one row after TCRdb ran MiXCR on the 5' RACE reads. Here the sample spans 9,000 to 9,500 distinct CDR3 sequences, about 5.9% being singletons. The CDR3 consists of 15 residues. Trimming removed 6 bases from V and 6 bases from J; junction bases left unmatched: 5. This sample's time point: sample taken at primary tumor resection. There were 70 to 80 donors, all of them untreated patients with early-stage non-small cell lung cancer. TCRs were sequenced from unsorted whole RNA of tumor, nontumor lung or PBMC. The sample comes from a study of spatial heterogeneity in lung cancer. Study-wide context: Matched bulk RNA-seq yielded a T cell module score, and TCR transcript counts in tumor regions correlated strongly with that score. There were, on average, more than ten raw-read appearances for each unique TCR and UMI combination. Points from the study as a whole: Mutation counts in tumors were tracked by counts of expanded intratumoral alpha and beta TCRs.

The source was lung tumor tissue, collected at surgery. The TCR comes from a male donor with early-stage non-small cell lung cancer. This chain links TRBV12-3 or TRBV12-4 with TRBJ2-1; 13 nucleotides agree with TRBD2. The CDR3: CASSIRTSGGNEQFF. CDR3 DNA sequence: TGTGCCAGCAGCATTCGGACTAGCGGGGGCAATGAGCAGTTCTTC.